This section outlines one TCR beta chain sequence together with its context. This sample was taken from a study of blood T cell repertoires in COVID-19. V gave up 4 bases and J gave up 5 bases, with 17 bases separating them. The length of the CDR3 is 15 residues. CDR1 and CDR2 from the germline V gene are LGHDT and YNNKEL (reference sequence). Original processing methods: Amplification from reference gene primers served as the basis for estimated nucleated cell counts. The method was immunoSEQ multiplex PCR; TCRdb's version includes in-frame clones alone and lacks a portion of them. The V and J calls and clone size come from that table; D and trimming were worked out from the DNA. The table has approximately 140,000 clones, 84% seen once.

This TCR was recovered from a woman of 80 years or more in a cohort sampled during active or convalescent COVID-19. The V gene is TRBV3-1 (or the pseudogene TRBV3-2), the J gene TRBJ2-5, with a weak D call TRBD2 (5 bases). Material for sequencing was peripheral blood. CDR3 DNA sequence: TGTGCCAGCAGCCCCCGAGGGCCGGCACGGGAGACCCAGTACTTC. It translates to CASSPRGPARETQYF.